What follows are 14 T cell receptor beta chains derived from one specimen sequenced in a study of T cell changes during pregnancy in multiple sclerosis. Repertoires were generated with immunoSEQ multiplex PCR, while TCRdb's copy carries only in-frame clones and drops some. This repertoire shows about 87,000 clones, around 93% found once; its top ten account for approximately 1.3%. Sample: peripheral blood, taken in the third trimester of pregnancy. All receptors derive from a female donor in good health, enrolled as a control in a pregnancy study.

The rearrangement uses TRBV27 and TRBJ1-1; D remains unclear. Between the trimmed V and J ends, which lost 0 bases and 1 base, there was a span of 9 bases. The CDR3 totals 15 residues. The V gene's germline CDR1 is MNHEY and CDR2 SMNVEV (reference sequence). The CDR3 protein is CASSLSGEWNTEAFF. CDR3 sequence (DNA): TGTGCCAGCAGTTTATCTGGGGAGTGGAACACTGAAGCTTTCTTT.

The chain combines TRBV5-6 with TRBJ1-2; no clear D. Between the trimmed V and J ends, which lost 0 bases and 5 bases, there was a span of 17 bases. The CDR3 totals 16 residues. CDR1 is SGHDT, CDR2 YYEEEE, per germline. CDR3 sequence: CASSLGGTGMTYGYTF. The CDR3 nucleotides read TGTGCCAGCAGCTTGGGGGGAACCGGGATGACTTATGGCTACACCTTC.

This rearrangement joins TRBV7-7 to TRBJ2-2; D ambiguous. The CDR3 is made up of 14 amino acids. Per the germline V gene, CDR1 is SSHAT and CDR2 is FNYEAQ (reference sequence). Trimming took 1 base from V and 4 from J, leaving 7 bases between them. The DNA for the CDR3 is TGTGCCAGCAGCTTAGGCCTGAGCACCGGGGAGCTGTTTTTT. Translation gives CASSLGLSTGELFF.

The chain links TRBV5-5 to TRBJ2-1; no reliable D call. V gave up 0 bases and J gave up 1 base, with 11 bases separating them. The CDR3 sequence is 16 residues long. The germline V gene encodes CDR1 SGHKS and CDR2 YYEKEE (reference sequence). The CDR3 sequence is CASSLEQTVSYNEQFF. The CDR3 DNA is TGTGCCAGCAGCTTGGAACAGACCGTTTCCTACAATGAGCAGTTCTTC. The full variable domain, with the rest looked up from reference TRBV5-5 and TRBJ2-1, is DAGVTQSPTHLIKTRGQQVTLRCSPISGHKSVSWYQQVLGQGPQFIFQYYEKEERGRGNFPDRFSARQFPNYSSELNVNALLLGDSALYLCASSLEQTVSYNEQFFGPGTRLTVL.

The table lists this clone with a count of one. The chain uses TRBV6-5 and TRBJ2-2; the match to TRBD1 covers 11 bases. J lost 9 bases, V lost 6 bases, and 9 bases had no gene match. Per the germline V gene, CDR1 is MNHEY and CDR2 is SVGAGI. The CDR3 loop spans 15 amino acids. This chain's CDR3 is CASREGGTGGRELFF. As DNA, the CDR3 is TGTGCCAGCAGGGAGGGGGGGACAGGGGGAAGGGAGCTGTTTTTT.

The chain is built from TRBV5-1 and TRBJ2-7, with TRBD2 matching 8 bases. The CDR3 contains 15 residues. The V segment lost 4 bases and the J segment 5 bases; nucleotides outside the gene matches: 11. CDR1 and CDR2 from the germline V gene are SGHRS and YFSETQ. This CDR3 reads CASSHLWAGGDEQYF. The CDR3 DNA follows: TGCGCCAGCAGCCACCTGTGGGCGGGAGGAGACGAGCAGTACTTC.

This clone was seen just once. The chain uses TRBV2 and TRBJ2-7; 11 nucleotides align to TRBD2. V lost 5 bases to trimming and J lost 2 bases; unmatched junction nucleotides: 5. This CDR3 is 15 amino acids long. Looked up from germline, CDR1 is SNHLY and CDR2 is FYNNEI. CDR3 sequence: CASSRGTSGPYEQYF. DNA of the CDR3: TGTGCCAGCAGTCGGGGGACTAGCGGCCCCTACGAGCAGTACTTC. Together with reference TRBV2 and TRBJ2-7, the CDR3 gives the full variable domain: EPEVTQTPSHQVTQMGQEVILRCVPISNHLYFYWYRQILGQKVEFLVSFYNNEISEKSEIFDDQFSVERPDGSNFTLKIRSTKLEDSAMYFCASSRGTSGPYEQYFGPGTRLTVT.

The CDR3, as DNA: TGTGCCAGCAGTTTACTCAGCCTTAGGGGACAGCAAGAGACCCAGTACTTC. Its translation is CASSLLSLRGQQETQYF. J is TRBJ2-5 and V is TRBV28, with 7 nucleotides matching TRBD1. This CDR3 is built from 17 residues. Germline loops: CDR1 MDHEN, CDR2 SYDVKM. V was clipped by 2 bases and J by 2 bases; unmatched bases: 11.

The rearrangement links TRBV7-9 to TRBJ2-7; the match to TRBD1 covers 9 bases. CDR1 and CDR2 from the germline V gene are SEHNR and FQNEAQ (reference sequence). The CDR3 covers 15 residues. V lost 5 bases, J lost 3 bases, and 8 bases stayed unmatched. DNA for the CDR3: TGTGCCAGCAGCGCGCTCCCGGGACAGGGCTACGAGCAGTACTTC. Its protein is CASSALPGQGYEQYF.

This sequence joins TRBV11-2 and TRBJ2-3, with TRBD2 matching 7 bases. CDR1 is SGHAT, CDR2 FQNNGV, per germline. The CDR3 runs 17 residues. Germline trimming cut 5 bases from V and 2 bases from J; bases unmatched to any gene: 13. This CDR3 reads CASSTPLGLGFTDTQYF. The CDR3 region has the DNA TGTGCCAGCAGCACACCCCTCGGACTAGGGTTCACAGATACGCAGTATTTT.

The rearrangement links TRBV15 to TRBJ1-1, with unresolved D. The CDR3 totals 14 residues. The ends were cut back, 0 bases at V and 3 bases at J, with 8 bases in the middle. Germline loops: CDR1 LNHNV, CDR2 YYDKDF (reference sequence). The CDR3 loop reads CATSRDMGYTEAFF. DNA of the CDR3: TGTGCCACCAGCAGAGATATGGGCTACACTGAAGCTTTCTTT.

V and J are TRBV7-9 and TRBJ1-5, with D possibly TRBD1 on 5 matching bases. The germline V and J ends were trimmed by 0 bases and 8 bases, with 14 bases remaining between them. The CDR3 extends over 15 amino acids. Germline loops: CDR1 SEHNR, CDR2 FQNEAQ (reference sequence). The CDR3 loop reads CASSLAGGTREPQHF. In DNA, the CDR3 is TGTGCCAGCAGCTTAGCGGGCGGGACCCGGGAGCCCCAGCATTTT. The complete variable domain, with remaining parts taken from reference TRBV7-9 and TRBJ1-5, reads DTGVSQNPRHKITKRGQNVTFRCDPISEHNRLYWYRQTLGQGPEFLTYFQNEAQLEKSRLLSDRFSAERPKGSFSTLEIQRTEQGDSAMYLCASSLAGGTREPQHFGDGTRLSIL.

V is TRBV14 and J is TRBJ2-1; 7 nucleotides match TRBD2. Germline V gives CDR1 SGHDN, CDR2 FVKESK. J lost 2 bases, V lost 0 bases, and 10 bases had no gene match. CDR3 length: 18 amino acids. The CDR3 protein is CASSQDLYGRWAYNEQFF. In DNA, the CDR3 is TGTGCCAGCAGCCAAGATTTATACGGGAGGTGGGCCTACAATGAGCAGTTCTTC.

The rearrangement joins TRBV2 to TRBJ1-1; TRBD1 agrees at 8 bases. V shed 6 bases and J 4 bases; nucleotides not matched to a gene: 7. CDR3 length: 14 amino acids. The germline V gene has CDR1 SNHLY and CDR2 FYNNEI. The CDR3 reads CASSKQGASTEAFF. CDR3 nucleotides: TGTGCCAGCAGCAAGCAGGGGGCGTCCACTGAAGCTTTCTTT.